This TCR beta chain was sequenced for a study of cytomegalovirus exposure and HLA in healthy donors. Findings and caveats of the study: Researchers counted 164 TCR beta chains as cytomegalovirus-associated.

TCRdb keeps only in-frame clones here, not all; method: immunoSEQ multiplex PCR. The sample has 150,000 to 200,000 clones; roughly 89% are singletons. Comments on this clone: Its antigen remains unidentified.

Unmatched junction bases numbered 14, after V lost 5 bases and J lost 6 bases. The CDR3 is 17 residues long. The germline V gene has CDR1 SGHTA and CDR2 FQGTGA. The chain uses TRBV7-3 and TRBJ2-2; 8 bases are a match to TRBD1. This clonotype was sampled from a woman aged 18-29 years in good health and CMV-seropositive. Sequencing was carried out using PBMCs. CDR3 nucleotides: TGTGCCAGCAGCCCCCCTATCGGACAGGGTCGAGCCGGGGAGCTGTTTTTT. This encodes CASSPPIGQGRAGELFF.